This passage covers 26 T cell receptor beta chains from one sample sequenced in a study of T cell repertoires in cytomegalovirus infection. These receptors lack a known antigen. TCRdb used MiXCR to reprocess the reads, holding one entry per CDR3 protein. The repertoire holds 600,000 to 700,000 distinct CDR3 sequences, with around 32% as singletons. The sample consisted of cultured PBMCs, taken from culture after CMV antigen stimulation. These receptors were taken from a human donor in good health (CMV status not recorded). Some clones in this sample may be carry-over from other donors' samples.

This clonotype came up many times. The chain has TRBV11-1 and TRBJ1-5; D gene ambiguous. There are 14 residues in the CDR3. V lost 0 bases and J 4 bases, leaving 7 bases between the germline ends. The germline CDR1 and CDR2 sequences are SGHAT and FQDESV (reference sequence). The CDR3 sequence: CASSLAGINQPQHF. CDR3 DNA: TGTGCCAGCAGCTTAGCGGGAATAAATCAGCCCCAGCATTTT.

The gene calls are TRBV12-5 and TRBJ2-5, with D uncertain. Germline V CDR1 and CDR2: LGHNT, FRNRAP. Between the trimmed V and J ends, which lost 2 bases and 4 bases, there was a span of 8 bases. This CDR3 is 13 amino acids long. CDR3 DNA sequence: TGTGCTAGTGGTTTGCACTACCCAGAGACCCAGTACTTC. Translated, it gives CASGLHYPETQYF.

In its sample, this clonotype was seen a few times. This rearrangement joins TRBV28 to TRBJ2-7; the match to TRBD1 covers 12 bases. Germline CDR1 and CDR2: MDHEN and SYDVKM. This CDR3 contains 17 residues. The V segment lost 6 bases and the J segment 3 bases; nucleotides outside the gene matches: 12. The CDR3 bases are TGTGCCAGCAGCCCCATCACCGGGACAGGGGGCCTCTACGAGCAGTACTTC. Its translation: CASSPITGTGGLYEQYF. Combining the CDR3 with reference TRBV28 and TRBJ2-7 gives the whole variable domain DVKVTQSSRYLVKRTGEKVFLECVQDMDHENMFWYRQDPGLGLRLIYFSYDVKMKEKGDIPEGYSVSREKKERFSLILESASTNQTSMYLCASSPITGTGGLYEQYFGPGTRLTVT.

The rearrangement uses TRBV20-1 and TRBJ1-4; tentatively, D is TRBD1 (6 bases). Germline V gene lookup returns CDR1 DFQATT and CDR2 SNEGSKA (reference sequence). This CDR3 has 15 residues. Deletions cut 0 bases from V and 7 bases from J, with 15 bases between. Here the CDR3 reads CSARDLRGGGEKLFF. The CDR3 DNA is TGCAGTGCTAGAGACCTCAGGGGAGGAGGTGAAAAACTGTTTTTT.

J is TRBJ2-3 and V is TRBV5-1; 7 bases are shared with TRBD2. Looked up from germline, CDR1 is SGHRS and CDR2 is YFSETQ. The ends lost 3 bases at V and 4 bases at J; junction bases unmatched: 11. This CDR3 has 16 amino acids. CDR3 amino acids: CASSSGTNLRSDTQYF. The DNA of the CDR3 is TGCGCCAGCAGCTCGGGGACTAACCTGCGCTCAGATACGCAGTATTTT.

V usage is TRBV20-1 and J usage is TRBJ2-5, with a weak D call TRBD2 (5 bases). Germline CDR1 is DFQATT and CDR2 is SNEGSKA (reference sequence). Trimming shortened V by 3 bases and J by 3 bases, and 11 bases separated the two germline ends. The CDR3 totals 13 residues. CDR3: CSASPSGEETQYF. Written as DNA, the CDR3 is TGCAGTGCTAGTCCCTCCGGGGAAGAGACCCAGTACTTC.

V gene TRBV20-1 combines with J gene TRBJ1-5; no definite D call. The CDR3 has 12 residues. Germline CDR1 is DFQATT and CDR2 is SNEGSKA (reference sequence). V was shortened by 3 bases and J by 7 bases, with 10 bases between the two germline ends. For the CDR3, the DNA is TGCAGTGCTAGTCGGGGAGGGCAGCCCCAGCATTTT. Amino acid sequence: CSASRGGQPQHF.

Of note for this clonotype: Because it lacks the conserved phenylalanine or tryptophan at the end, this CDR3 is likely a read error. The rearrangement links TRBV5-5 to TRBJ2-7; D gene ambiguous. CDR3 length: 13 amino acids. Germline-derived CDR1 and CDR2 are SGHKS and YYEKEE (reference sequence). V dropped 7 bases and J dropped 0 bases, with 11 bases sitting between them. The DNA for the CDR3 is TGTGCCAGCCACCGTCGGAGCTCCTACGAGCAGTACTCC. It yields the protein CASHRRSSYEQYS.

The chain employs TRBV2 and TRBJ2-5, with D unclear. The CDR3 consists of 14 residues. Germline assignment: CDR1 SNHLY and CDR2 FYNNEI. The V end was cut by 6 bases, the J end by 4 bases, with 15 bases between. In DNA, the CDR3 is TGTGCCAGCAGCCGAGCTTGGCGTCGAGAGACCCAGTACTTC. This encodes CASSRAWRRETQYF.

The rearrangement links TRBV11-2 to TRBJ2-3; the D gene is possibly TRBD2 (5 bases). This CDR3 region has 17 residues. Trimming took off 2 bases at V and 0 bases at J, with 15 bases between the two ends. Germline-derived CDR1 and CDR2 are SGHAT and FQNNGV. CDR3 sequence: CASSLITRLPSTDTQYF. The CDR3 DNA follows: TGTGCCAGCAGCTTAATAACTAGGCTACCTAGCACAGATACGCAGTATTTT.

The chain combines TRBV19 with TRBJ2-3; 7 nucleotides match TRBD2. From germline, CDR1 is LNHDA and CDR2 SQIVND (reference sequence). The junction had 13 bases not matched to a gene; V was cut back by 6 bases and J by 4 bases. This CDR3 has 16 residues. The CDR3 DNA follows: TGTGCCAGTAGCCCCCCGGCGGGAGCCCCGCCAGATACGCAGTATTTT. Translated, it gives CASSPPAGAPPDTQYF.

There are a few counts of this clonotype. The chain couples TRBV6-2 or TRBV6-3 to TRBJ2-1; 10 bases are shared with TRBD2. The CDR3 is made up of 16 amino acids. CDR1 is MNHEY and CDR2 is SVGEGT in the germline V gene. Trimming at V came to 5 bases and at J to 6 bases, leaving 10 bases not matched to a gene. DNA for the CDR3: TGTGCCAGCAGTACTAGCGGGAAGGGTGGTGGCAATGAGCAGTTCTTC. Translating gives CASSTSGKGGGNEQFF.

The chain carries TRBV6-6 and TRBJ2-1; 8 nucleotides align to TRBD2. The germline gives CDR1 MNHNY, CDR2 SVGAGI (reference sequence). Germline trimming cut 2 bases from V and 5 bases from J; bases unmatched to any gene: 8. CDR3 length equals 16 residues. CDR3: CASSYPLWRGDNEQFF. CDR3 in DNA: TGTGCCAGCAGTTACCCCTTGTGGCGGGGGGACAATGAGCAGTTCTTC.

The rearrangement uses TRBV10-3 and TRBJ2-3; D is unclear. The germline V gene has CDR1 ENHRY and CDR2 SYGVKD. The CDR3 is made up of 13 amino acids. V lost 8 bases, J lost 0 bases, and 9 bases lay in between. CDR3 sequence: CAIAERSTDTQYF. Here the CDR3 DNA reads TGTGCCATCGCGGAAAGGAGCACAGATACGCAGTATTTT.

The rearrangement links TRBV10-3 to TRBJ2-7, with 15 positions matching TRBD2. The ends lost 6 bases at V and 9 bases at J; junction bases unmatched: 6. This CDR3 spans 14 amino acids. Looked up from germline, CDR1 is ENHRY and CDR2 is SYGVKD. Here the CDR3 DNA reads TGTGCCATCAGAGGGACTAGCGGGGGGCATGTGCAGTACTTC. Protein product: CAIRGTSGGHVQYF.

The table lists this clonotype with many counts. The chain joins TRBV7-2 to TRBJ2-3; D ambiguous. The CDR3 is 13 residues long. The ends were cut back, 2 bases at V and 4 bases at J, with 7 bases in the middle. Per germline, CDR1 SGHTA and CDR2 FQGNSA. CDR3 sequence reads: CASSLRDADTQYF. The CDR3 DNA is TGTGCCAGCAGCTTAAGAGATGCAGATACGCAGTATTTT.

This rearrangement joins TRBV6-8 to TRBJ2-7; D might be TRBD2 (7 bases). V lost 3 bases and J lost 4, with 16 bases in between. The CDR3 extends over 15 amino acids. The V gene's germline CDR1 is MNHGY and CDR2 SAAAGT. CDR3 amino acids: CASSYSSGTPYEQYF. DNA for the CDR3: TGTGCCAGCAGTTATTCAAGCGGGACACCGTACGAGCAGTACTTC.

The chain couples TRBV4-3 to TRBJ1-4, with a weak D call TRBD1 (5 bases). V was pared by 2 bases and J by 8 bases, with 15 bases between. Per germline, CDR1 LGHNA and CDR2 YSLEER. The CDR3 contains 15 residues. In DNA form, the CDR3 reads TGCGCCAGCAGCCAAACGTTGGGGGGTTACGAAAAACTGTTTTTT. Its translation: CASSQTLGGYEKLFF.

The DNA of the CDR3 is TGTGCCAGCAGCCCGATGGGGCGGGAAGGGGAGACCCAGTACTTC. As protein: CASSPMGREGETQYF. V usage is TRBV11-2 and J usage is TRBJ2-5, with D perhaps TRBD2 (6 bases). The germline gives CDR1 SGHAT, CDR2 FQNNGV. V was shortened by 5 bases and J by 5 bases, with 18 bases between the two germline ends. The CDR3 consists of 15 residues.

The chain uses TRBV12-3 or TRBV12-4 and TRBJ1-5; TRBD1 aligns across 8 bases. With 4 bases clipped from V and 6 bases from J, the junction kept 5 bases outside the gene matches. The CDR3 is made up of 14 amino acids. The CDR3 sequence: CASSSTGGPQPQHF. DNA of the CDR3: TGTGCCAGCAGTTCAACAGGGGGACCTCAGCCCCAGCATTTT.

The chain uses TRBV19 and TRBJ1-1, with a tentative D call TRBD1 (6 bases). The V end was cut by 7 bases, the J end by 0 bases, with 12 bases between. The CDR3 has 14 amino acids. Germline V CDR1 and CDR2: LNHDA, SQIVND (reference sequence). The CDR3 loop reads CASTIGGLNTEAFF. As DNA, the CDR3 is TGTGCCAGTACCATAGGGGGTTTGAACACTGAAGCTTTCTTT. Looking up the rest from reference TRBV19 and TRBJ1-1 gives the full variable domain: DGGITQSPKYLFRKEGQNVTLSCEQNLNHDAMYWYRQDPGQGLRLIYYSQIVNDFQKGDIAEGYSVSREKKESFPLTVTSAQKNPTAFYLCASTIGGLNTEAFFGQGTRLTVV.

Turning to this clonotype: An end of the junction does not agree with germline; a read error may underlie this. The chain has TRBV7-6 and TRBJ2-7; possibly TRBD1 for D (8 bases). Per the germline V gene, CDR1 is SGHVS and CDR2 is FNYEAQ. This CDR3 is built from 13 residues. The CDR3 nucleotides are TGTGCCAGCAGCGAGCGGGATTTGGGACAGGCAACCTTC. Protein sequence: CASSERDLGQATF. The full variable domain, in which reference TRBV7-6 and TRBJ2-7 provide the parts outside the CDR3, is GAGVSQSPRYKVTKRGQDVALRCDPISGHVSLYWYRQALGQGPEFLTYFNYEAQQDKSGLPNDRFSAERPEGSISTLTIQRTEQRDSAMYRCASSERDLGQATFGPGTRLTVT.

This clonotype occurred a few times. This sequence joins TRBV2 and TRBJ2-1; 8 bases are shared with TRBD1. The CDR3 covers 19 residues. V trimming: 6 bases; J trimming: 0 bases; junction bases outside the gene matches: 16. Per the germline V gene, CDR1 is SNHLY and CDR2 is FYNNEI. The DNA for the CDR3 is TGTGCCAGCAGATTTTCCCAGGGGGCTGGACATAGCTCCTACAATGAGCAGTTCTTC. It yields the protein CASRFSQGAGHSSYNEQFF.

J is TRBJ2-7 and V is TRBV6-5; the D gene is possibly TRBD1 (6 bases). The CDR3 contains 14 residues. V gave up 6 bases and J gave up 0 bases, with 12 bases separating them. The germline CDR1 and CDR2 sequences are MNHEY and SVGAGI. The CDR3, as DNA: TGTGCCAGCAGGCAGGGGTGGATCTCCTACGAGCAGTACTTC. It encodes CASRQGWISYEQYF.

This clonotype has just a few counts. The rearrangement links TRBV6-2 or TRBV6-3 to TRBJ1-6, with a possible D match to TRBD1 (5 bases). CDR1 and CDR2 (germline): MNHEY, SVGEGT. The CDR3 contains 17 residues. V was pared by 7 bases and J by 7 bases, with 23 bases between. The CDR3: CASTTYSGGNWNSPLHF. The CDR3 coding sequence is TGTGCCAGCACCACCTACAGTGGGGGGAATTGGAATTCACCCCTCCACTTT.

CDR3: CAAARDVNSPLHF. DNA for the CDR3: TGTGCCGCGGCCAGGGACGTTAATTCACCCCTCCACTTT. This rearrangement joins TRBV2 to TRBJ1-6; perhaps TRBD1 as D (5 bases). Trimming removed 11 bases from V and 6 bases from J, with 14 bases in between. The V gene's germline CDR1 is SNHLY and CDR2 FYNNEI. The CDR3 totals 13 residues. Variable domain in full (rest from reference TRBV2 and TRBJ1-6): EPEVTQTPSHQVTQMGQEVILRCVPISNHLYFYWYRQILGQKVEFLVSFYNNEISEKSEIFDDQFSVERPDGSNFTLKIRSTKLEDSAMYFCAAARDVNSPLHFGNGTRLTVT.